Following are 21 T cell receptor beta chains from one sample sequenced in a study of shared clonotypes between healthy human individuals. Here immunoSEQ multiplex PCR was the method, and the copy in TCRdb shows in-frame clones only, minus some. This table holds 1.4 million or so clones, approximately 98.5% found once. The specimen sequenced was naive CD4+ T cells sorted from blood. Regarding subset: CD45RA+ positively selected. All receptors come from a man younger than 40 in good health.

V usage is TRBV5-1 and J usage is TRBJ2-5; D perhaps matches TRBD2 (5 bases). Trimming stripped 4 bases from V and 3 bases from J, with 13 bases between. CDR3 length equals 14 residues. Germline V gene data show CDR1 as SGHRS and CDR2 as YFSETQ. This CDR3 reads CASSKAGREETQYF. The CDR3 DNA is TGCGCCAGCAGCAAGGCGGGTCGGGAAGAGACCCAGTACTTC.

CDR3 protein: CASSLERGFGEQFF. For the CDR3, the DNA is TGTGCCAGCAGCTTAGAGAGGGGGTTTGGAGAGCAGTTCTTC. J is TRBJ2-1 and V is TRBV11-2, with D possibly being TRBD1 (6 bases). There are 14 residues in the CDR3. The germline V gene encodes CDR1 SGHAT and CDR2 FQNNGV. V was cut by 0 bases and J by 10 bases, with 13 bases left in between.

J is TRBJ1-2 and V is TRBV6-1, with D unresolved. V was trimmed by 4 bases and J by 4 bases, leaving 16 bases between them. Germline assignment: CDR1 MNHNS and CDR2 SASEGT. The CDR3 consists of 15 residues. As DNA, the CDR3 is TGTGCCAGCAGTGGGAGGGCTTTGACGATCTATGGCTACACCTTC. Translating it yields CASSGRALTIYGYTF.

This chain connects TRBV9 to TRBJ1-2; tentative D call: TRBD1 (6 bases). V lost 4 bases and J lost 2, with 12 bases in between. This CDR3 has 14 residues. Germline lookup yields CDR1 SGDLS and CDR2 YYNGEE. Here the CDR3 reads CASSPRDTNYGYTF. The CDR3 bases are TGTGCCAGCAGCCCCAGGGACACCAACTATGGCTACACCTTC. Complete variable domain (other parts from reference TRBV9 and TRBJ1-2): DSGVTQTPKHLITATGQRVTLRCSPRSGDLSVYWYQQSLDQGLQFLIQYYNGEERAKGNILERFSAQQFPDLHSELNLSSLELGDSALYFCASSPRDTNYGYTFGSGTRLTVV.

The chain joins TRBV27 to TRBJ2-7, with 7 positions matching TRBD2. The V gene end was trimmed by 6 bases and the J gene end by 4 bases; junction bases not matched to a gene: 12. From germline, CDR1 is MNHEY and CDR2 SMNVEV (reference sequence). The CDR3 covers 15 residues. CDR3 sequence reads: CASRPTGTTKYEQYF. The CDR3, as DNA: TGTGCCAGCAGACCGACCGGGACTACGAAGTACGAGCAGTACTTC.

The chain joins TRBV11-3 to TRBJ2-7, with TRBD2 matching 13 bases. The CDR3 contains 15 residues. The V and J ends lost 5 bases and 1 base, in that order; junction bases with no gene match: 2. Germline V gene data show CDR1 as SGHNT and CDR2 as YENEEA. The CDR3 DNA follows: TGTGCCAGCAGCGGGGGACTAGCGGGGTCCTACGAGCAGTACTTC. It codes for CASSGGLAGSYEQYF.

V and J are TRBV2 and TRBJ2-7; 8 bases line up with TRBD2. The germline V gene encodes CDR1 SNHLY and CDR2 FYNNEI. This CDR3 comprises 15 residues. V dropped 3 bases and J dropped 3; count of bases not matched to a gene: 7. CDR3 sequence reads: CASSDITSGRYEQYF. The CDR3 DNA sequence: TGTGCCAGCAGTGATATAACTAGCGGTCGCTACGAGCAGTACTTC.

The rearrangement joins TRBV29-1 to TRBJ2-7; D gene uncertain. Germline V gene sequence: CDR1 SQVTM, CDR2 ANQGSEA. CDR3 size: 11 residues. Trimming removed 7 bases from V and 2 bases from J, with 9 bases in between. The CDR3, as DNA: TGCAGCGCCGGCGTCCCCTACGAGCAGTACTTC. Protein sequence: CSAGVPYEQYF.

V and J are TRBV28 and TRBJ2-7; 12 nucleotides match TRBD2. Per the germline V gene, CDR1 is MDHEN and CDR2 is SYDVKM. CDR3 length equals 16 residues. Trimming took 8 bases from V and 2 from J; bases not matched to a gene: 10. The CDR3 sequence: CASEGLAGGSAYEQYF. The CDR3 DNA reads TGTGCCAGCGAGGGGCTAGCGGGAGGGAGTGCCTACGAGCAGTACTTC.

The chain carries TRBV4-2 and TRBJ2-7; the match to TRBD2 covers 7 bases. The J segment lost 7 bases and the V segment lost 5 bases, leaving 8 bases of the junction unmatched. Germline V gene lookup returns CDR1 LGHNA and CDR2 YNFKEQ. The CDR3 extends over 13 amino acids. DNA of the CDR3: TGTGCCAGCAGCGTCGAGTGGGGGGGAGAGCAGTACTTC. Its protein is CASSVEWGGEQYF.

V and J are TRBV19 and TRBJ1-1, with D possibly TRBD1 on 5 matching bases. Deletions cut 5 bases from V and 4 bases from J, with 17 bases between. This CDR3 contains 15 residues. The germline CDR1 and CDR2 sequences are LNHDA and SQIVND (reference sequence). The CDR3 loop reads CASSPAPLGTTEAFF. The CDR3 DNA is TGTGCCAGTAGTCCGGCACCTCTAGGGACCACTGAAGCTTTCTTT.

This chain connects TRBV6-8 to TRBJ1-5; TRBD1 matches at 7 bases. The CDR3 extends over 14 amino acids. Germline V CDR1 and CDR2: MNHGY, SAAAGT. V lost 5 bases and J lost 4; bases outside the gene matches: 5. The CDR3 nucleotides read TGTGCCAGCAGTCGGGGACAGTTAAATCAGCCCCAGCATTTT. Translated: CASSRGQLNQPQHF.

The chain carries TRBV7-2 and TRBJ2-1; the match to TRBD2 covers 15 bases. J lost 6 bases, V lost 6 bases, and 12 bases had no gene match. The CDR3 has 18 amino acids. CDR1 and CDR2 from the germline V gene are SGHTA and FQGNSA. DNA for the CDR3: TGTGCCAGCAGATCTGGACTAGCGGGAGGGTTTTTTCCCAATGAGCAGTTCTTC. Translating gives CASRSGLAGGFFPNEQFF.

The chain couples TRBV7-3 to TRBJ2-5; weak D call: TRBD2 (6 bases). Between the trimmed V and J ends, which lost 2 bases and 5 bases, there was a span of 18 bases. CDR3 length: 16 residues. Germline assignment: CDR1 SGHTA and CDR2 FQGTGA. CDR3 sequence reads: CASSLGPRGMDETQYF. The CDR3 region has the DNA TGTGCCAGCAGCTTAGGCCCCCGGGGGATGGATGAGACCCAGTACTTC.

The gene calls are TRBV5-1 and TRBJ1-2; 7 positions agree with TRBD1. Germline V gene sequence: CDR1 SGHRS, CDR2 YFSETQ. The CDR3 has 14 amino acids. The V and J ends lost 8 bases and 2 bases, in that order; junction bases with no gene match: 9. CDR3 sequence: CASTPGTANYGYTF. The CDR3 nucleotides read TGCGCCAGTACCCCCGGGACAGCCAACTATGGCTACACCTTC.

This chain uses TRBV9 with TRBJ2-3, with 12 bases fitting TRBD2. Germline V gene lookup returns CDR1 SGDLS and CDR2 YYNGEE. The CDR3 runs to 18 residues. The V segment lost 1 base and the J segment 1 base; nucleotides outside the gene matches: 7. The CDR3 DNA reads TGTGCCAGCAGCGTATCTCCAAGGACTAGCGGGGGCACAGATACGCAGTATTTT. Its translation: CASSVSPRTSGGTDTQYF.

With respect to this clone: In the same sample, other DNA sequences code for this CDR3. The chain recombines TRBV5-4 with TRBJ2-3, with 8 bases matching TRBD2. Germline CDR1 and CDR2: SGHNT and YYREEE (reference sequence). This CDR3 is built from 15 residues. V lost 0 bases to trimming and J lost 3 bases; unmatched junction nucleotides: 3. In nucleotides, the CDR3 is TGTGCCAGCAGCTTGGGGGGCGGGAGGACAGATACGCAGTATTTT. Translation: CASSLGGGRTDTQYF.

This clone has a single count. The V gene is TRBV4-3, the J gene TRBJ2-1; 8 positions match TRBD2. V was clipped by 0 bases and J by 4 bases; unmatched bases: 8. This CDR3 contains 17 residues. Per germline, CDR1 LGHNA and CDR2 YSLEER. This CDR3 reads CASSQEGVGRDYNEQFF. The CDR3 nucleotides are TGCGCCAGCAGCCAAGAGGGTGTCGGGAGGGATTACAATGAGCAGTTCTTC.

V is TRBV5-1 and J is TRBJ2-2, with TRBD2 matching over 8 bases. Germline CDR1 and CDR2: SGHRS and YFSETQ. Unmatched junction bases numbered 11, after V lost 4 bases and J lost 6 bases. CDR3 size: 16 residues. The CDR3 DNA reads as TGCGCCAGCAGCCTACGTTCCGCGGGAGGAGCCGGGGAGCTGTTTTTT. Its translation is CASSLRSAGGAGELFF.

CDR3 region: CASSFPGVSGYTF. In DNA, the CDR3 is TGTGCCAGCAGCTTCCCAGGGGTCAGTGGCTACACCTTC. The chain employs TRBV5-4 and TRBJ1-2; maybe TRBD1 (6 bases). V dropped 2 bases and J dropped 7 bases, with 12 bases sitting between them. Germline V gene lookup returns CDR1 SGHNT and CDR2 YYREEE (reference sequence). The CDR3 is made up of 13 amino acids.

The chain employs TRBV5-1 and TRBJ2-2, with 9 bases fitting TRBD2. After removal of 1 base from V and 6 bases from J, the junction contained 4 bases not matched to a gene. This CDR3 is 15 amino acids long. Germline loops: CDR1 SGHRS, CDR2 YFSETQ. The CDR3 here is CASSLFAGGPGELFF. The DNA for the CDR3 is TGCGCCAGCAGCTTGTTTGCGGGAGGGCCCGGGGAGCTGTTTTTT.